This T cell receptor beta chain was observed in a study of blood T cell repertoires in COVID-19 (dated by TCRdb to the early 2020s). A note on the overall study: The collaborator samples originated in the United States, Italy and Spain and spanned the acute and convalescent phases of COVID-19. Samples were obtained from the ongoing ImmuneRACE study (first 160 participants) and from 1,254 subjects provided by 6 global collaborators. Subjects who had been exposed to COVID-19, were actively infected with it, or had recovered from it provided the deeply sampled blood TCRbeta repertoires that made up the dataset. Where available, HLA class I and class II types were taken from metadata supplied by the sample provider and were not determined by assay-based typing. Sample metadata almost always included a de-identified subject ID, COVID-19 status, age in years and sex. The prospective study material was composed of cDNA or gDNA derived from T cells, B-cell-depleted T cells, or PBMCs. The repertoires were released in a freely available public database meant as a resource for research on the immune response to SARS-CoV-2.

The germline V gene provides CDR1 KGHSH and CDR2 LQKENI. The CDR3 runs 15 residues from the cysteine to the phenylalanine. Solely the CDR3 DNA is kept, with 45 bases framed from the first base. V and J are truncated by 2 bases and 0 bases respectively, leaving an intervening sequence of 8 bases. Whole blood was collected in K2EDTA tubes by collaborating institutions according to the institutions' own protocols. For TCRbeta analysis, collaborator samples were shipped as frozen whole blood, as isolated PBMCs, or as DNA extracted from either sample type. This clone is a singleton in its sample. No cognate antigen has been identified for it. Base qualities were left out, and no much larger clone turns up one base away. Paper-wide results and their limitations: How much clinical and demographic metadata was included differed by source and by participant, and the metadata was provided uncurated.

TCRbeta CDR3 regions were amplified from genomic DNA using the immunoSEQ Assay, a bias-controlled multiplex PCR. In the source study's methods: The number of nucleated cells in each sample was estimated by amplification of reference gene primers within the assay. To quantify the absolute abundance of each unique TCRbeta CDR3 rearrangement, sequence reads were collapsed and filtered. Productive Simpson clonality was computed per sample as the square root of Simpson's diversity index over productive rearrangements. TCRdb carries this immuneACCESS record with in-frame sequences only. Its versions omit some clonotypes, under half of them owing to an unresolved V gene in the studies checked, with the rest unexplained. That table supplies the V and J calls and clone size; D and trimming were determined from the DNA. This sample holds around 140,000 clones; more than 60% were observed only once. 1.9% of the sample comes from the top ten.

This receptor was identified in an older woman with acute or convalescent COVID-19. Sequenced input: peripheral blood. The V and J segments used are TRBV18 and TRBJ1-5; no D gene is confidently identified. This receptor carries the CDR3 CASSPGAGSNQPQHF. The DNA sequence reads TGTGCCAGCTCACCAGGTGCAGGTAGCAATCAGCCCCAGCATTTT.